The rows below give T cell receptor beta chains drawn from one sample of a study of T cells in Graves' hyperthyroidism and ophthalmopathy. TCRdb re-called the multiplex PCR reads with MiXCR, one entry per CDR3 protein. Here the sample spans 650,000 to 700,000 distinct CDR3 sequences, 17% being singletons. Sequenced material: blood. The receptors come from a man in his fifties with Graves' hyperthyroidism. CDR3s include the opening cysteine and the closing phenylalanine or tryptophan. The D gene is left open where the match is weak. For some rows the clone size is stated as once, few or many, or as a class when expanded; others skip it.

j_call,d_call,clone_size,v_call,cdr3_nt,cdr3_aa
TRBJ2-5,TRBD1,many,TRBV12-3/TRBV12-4,TGTGCCAGCAGCCTGGGACAGGCCCTGAAGGAGACCCAGTACTTC,CASSLGQALKETQYF
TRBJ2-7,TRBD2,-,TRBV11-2,TGTGCCAGCAGCCGACCCCCCGGACTAGTTTACTACGAGCAGTACTTC,CASSRPPGLVYYEQYF
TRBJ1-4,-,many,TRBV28,TGTGCCAGCAGTTTAAAAGGGTCAACTAATGAAAAACTGTTTTTT,CASSLKGSTNEKLFF
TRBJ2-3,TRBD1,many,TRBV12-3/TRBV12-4,TGTGCCAGCAGCAGACAGGGGTTTAAGGCAGATACGCAGTATTTT,CASSRQGFKADTQYF
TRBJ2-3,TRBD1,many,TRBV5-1,TGCGCCAGCAGCCAGGGACAGGGGACAGATACGCAGTATTTT,CASSQGQGTDTQYF
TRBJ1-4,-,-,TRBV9,TGTGCCAGCAGCGTTCGAGGGGGAAGTGAAAAACTGTTTTTT,CASSVRGGSEKLFF
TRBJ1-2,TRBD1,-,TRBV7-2,TGTGCCAGCAGCTCCCGCCCGACAGGGAGAAGCTATGGCTACACCTTC,CASSSRPTGRSYGYTF
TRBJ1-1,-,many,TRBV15,TGTGCCACCAGGACCGGGACGGAGAACACTGAAGCTTTCTTT,CATRTGTENTEAFF
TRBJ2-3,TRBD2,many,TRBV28,TGTGCCAGCAGCCCCCTGGGCAGCGGGAGTACAGATACGCAGTATTTT,CASSPLGSGSTDTQYF
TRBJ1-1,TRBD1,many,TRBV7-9,TGTGCCAGCAGCTTACCGGGACAGGGGTATCTAAGGGACACTGAAGCTTTCTTT,CASSLPGQGYLRDTEAFF
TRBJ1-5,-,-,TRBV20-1,TGCAGTGCTAGAAATACAGGGAGAGGCAATCAGCCCCAGCATTTT,CSARNTGRGNQPQHF
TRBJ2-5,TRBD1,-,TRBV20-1,TGCAGTGCTAGGGAGACAGGGGGTGTGGAGACCCAGTACTTC,CSARETGGVETQYF
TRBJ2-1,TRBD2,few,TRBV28,TGTGCCAGCAGGGCCGGGACTAGCGTCTTCGGCGAGCAGTTCTTC,CASRAGTSVFGEQFF
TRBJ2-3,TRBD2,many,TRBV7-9,TGTGCCAGCAGCCGAGGACTAGCGGGCACCACAGATACGCAGTATTTT,CASSRGLAGTTDTQYF
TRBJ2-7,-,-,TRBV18,TGTGCCAGCTCAGCGTACAGTTACTCCTACGAGCAGTACTTC,CASSAYSYSYEQYF
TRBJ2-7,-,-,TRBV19,TGTGCCGGTAGTGGGGACGGAGGCAGGCCTTACGAGCAGTACTTC,CAGSGDGGRPYEQYF
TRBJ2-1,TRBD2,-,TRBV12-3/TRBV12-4,TGTGCCAGCAGAAAGACTAGCGGGAGTATCCATGAGCAGTTCTTC,CASRKTSGSIHEQFF
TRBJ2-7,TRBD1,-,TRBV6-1,TGTGCCAGCAGTTCCAATCCCGGACAGGGACACGAGCAGTACTTC,CASSSNPGQGHEQYF
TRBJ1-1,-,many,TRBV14,TGTGCCAGCACCCTGAATCACCAACAGGACACTGAAGCTTTCTTT,CASTLNHQQDTEAFF
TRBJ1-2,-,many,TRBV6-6,TGTGCCAGCAGTTACCGGATAAACTATGGCTACACCTTC,CASSYRINYGYTF
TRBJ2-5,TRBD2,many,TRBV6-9,TGTGCCAGCAGTTACCCCGGGACTAAGACCCAGTACTTC,CASSYPGTKTQYF
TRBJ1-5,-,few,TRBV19,TGTGCCAGTAGGATTCGCGGGACATACAATCAGCCCCAGCATTTT,CASRIRGTYNQPQHF
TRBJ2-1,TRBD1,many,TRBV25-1,TGTGCCAGCAGTGATTACCGGGACAGGGGGGGGAAAAGCTCCTACAATGAGCAGTTCTTC,CASSDYRDRGGKSSYNEQFF
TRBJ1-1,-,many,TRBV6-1,TGTGCCAGCAGTGAAACCATAGCGAACACTGAAGCTTTCTTT,CASSETIANTEAFF
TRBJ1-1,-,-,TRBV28,TGTGCCACCAGTTTCCGAAACACTGAAGCTTTCTTT,CATSFRNTEAFF
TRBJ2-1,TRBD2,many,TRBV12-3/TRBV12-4,TGTGCCAGCAGTTTAGAGACTAGCGGATACAATGAGCAGTTCTTC,CASSLETSGYNEQFF
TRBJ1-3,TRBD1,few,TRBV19,TGTGCCAGTAGTCCAGCCGGGACAGGGATCTCTGGAAACACCATATATTTT,CASSPAGTGISGNTIYF
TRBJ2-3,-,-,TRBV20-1,TGCAGTGCAGGCCGGGCCCTTCTTTCGATTAGTCCAGATACGCAGTATTTT,CSAGRALLSISPDTQYF
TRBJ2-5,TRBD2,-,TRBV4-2,TGTGCCAGCAGCCAAGATTCTGGGACTAGCGGAAATAAGTACTTC,CASSQDSGTSGNKYF
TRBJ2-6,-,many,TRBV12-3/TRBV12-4,TGTGCCAGCAGAACCCAAGGGGGGGCAAGAGCCTCTGGGGCCAACGTCCTGACTTTC,CASRTQGGARASGANVLTF
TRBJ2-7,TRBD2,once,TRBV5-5,TGTGCCAGCAGCCGATTCTCTTCGACTAGCGGACTATTCAGCTACGAGCAGTACTTC,CASSRFSSTSGLFSYEQYF
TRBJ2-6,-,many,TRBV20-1,TGCAGTGCTAACGCAGGGACTGGGGCCAACGTCCTGACTTTC,CSANAGTGANVLTF
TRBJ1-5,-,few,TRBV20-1,TGCAGTGCTAGAGATCCTCTCTGGAATAGCAATCAGCCCCAGCATTTT,CSARDPLWNSNQPQHF
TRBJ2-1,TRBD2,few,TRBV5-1,TGCGCCAGCAGCTTGGGGATAGCGGGAGGAGCGTTGAATGAGCAGTTCTTC,CASSLGIAGGALNEQFF
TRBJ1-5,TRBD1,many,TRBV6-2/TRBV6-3,TGTGCCAGCAGTTACTCCTCAGGGGGCAGAACTCAGCCCCAGCATTTT,CASSYSSGGRTQPQHF
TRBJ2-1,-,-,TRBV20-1,TGCAGTGCTAGGGGGGAGGGGGCCACGTTCAATGAGCAGTTCTTC,CSARGEGATFNEQFF
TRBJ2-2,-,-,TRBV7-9,TGTGCCAGCAGCTTAGCGCTTGGAGGAGTAGGCACCGGGGAGCTGTTTTTT,CASSLALGGVGTGELFF
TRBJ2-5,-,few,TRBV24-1,TGTGCCACCAGTGGGACCGGACAGAGGTACCAAGAGACCCAGTACTTC,CATSGTGQRYQETQYF
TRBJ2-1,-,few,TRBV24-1,TGTGCCACCAGCCGTAGGGGCTACGGTGAGCAGTTCTTC,CATSRRGYGEQFF
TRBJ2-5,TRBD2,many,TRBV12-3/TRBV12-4,TGTGCCAGCACCCGCAATAGCGGGAGGGCCGTAGAGACCCAGTACTTC,CASTRNSGRAVETQYF
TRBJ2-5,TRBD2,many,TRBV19,TGTGCCAGTAGGCTGACTAGCGGGGGAGAGACCCAGTACTTC,CASRLTSGGETQYF
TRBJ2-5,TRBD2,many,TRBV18,TGTGCCAGCTCACCCCCGGGACTACAAGAGACCCAGTACTTC,CASSPPGLQETQYF
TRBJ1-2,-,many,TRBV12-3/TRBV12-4,TGTGCCAGCAGCCCAACAGGGTTTGGACGCGGCTACACCTTC,CASSPTGFGRGYTF
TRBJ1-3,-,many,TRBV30,TGTGCCTGGACCCTTAACTCTGGAAACACCATATATTTT,CAWTLNSGNTIYF
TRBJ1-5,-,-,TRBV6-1,TGTGCCAGCAGCGCAGGACAGCCTGCGCCCCAGCATTTT,CASSAGQPAPQHF
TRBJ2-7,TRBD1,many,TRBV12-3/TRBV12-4,TGTGCCAGCAGCCGGCCCGGGACAGGGTACTACGAGCAGTACTTC,CASSRPGTGYYEQYF